This TCR beta chain was recorded in a study of blood T cells in healthy people across ages. CDR3 length equals 13 residues. Germline V gives CDR1 SQVTM, CDR2 ANQGSEA. V was trimmed by 6 bases and J by 4 bases, leaving 15 bases between them. Remarks on this clonotype: Its matching antigen is unknown.

Study conclusions and caveats: Considered underestimates were the diversity estimates obtained from one million T cells.

Together with a sample-barcoded 5' primer, a J-beta primer mix was included in a second PCR lasting about 7 to 11 cycles. TCRdb used MiXCR to reprocess the 5' RACE reads, holding one entry per CDR3 protein. Among about a million distinct CDR3 sequences, 35% to 45% were seen once, and the ten largest hold over 10%. Sequencing input: blood. The rearrangement joins TRBV29-1 to TRBJ1-1; a possible D gene is TRBD1 (6 bases). This TCR came from a man aged 18 to 30 in good health. CDR3 residues: CSVPYRAGTEAFF. The CDR3 region has the DNA TGCAGCGTCCCTTACAGGGCGGGCACTGAAGCTTTCTTT.